The 13 T cell receptor beta chains below come from one sample, sequenced in a study of T-cell memory formation after mild COVID-19. TCRdb used MiXCR to reprocess the 5' RACE reads, holding one entry per CDR3 protein. In the table there are 450,000 to 700,000 distinct CDR3 sequences, roughly 18% of which are singletons. Sample: PBMCs or a T cell subset sorted from them (not recorded which). Receptors were obtained from an adult woman who had mild COVID-19 (a few samples of this study predate the infection). Cell type and time point are not known.

The genes are TRBV30 and TRBJ1-6, with no clear D. Trimming left V 3 bases short and J 4 bases short, with 7 bases between. The CDR3 extends over 13 amino acids. CDR1 and CDR2 (germline): GTSNPN, SVGIG (reference sequence). CDR3 loop: CAWRRTYNSPLHF. CDR3 sequence (DNA): TGTGCCTGGAGAAGGACGTATAATTCACCCCTCCACTTT.

This clonotype has more than one count but fewer than ten. The CDR3, as DNA: TGTGCCAGTAGTGAATGGACAGATTTTGGGACCCAGTACTTC. It is translated as CASSEWTDFGTQYF. This rearrangement joins TRBV19 to TRBJ2-5, with D tentatively TRBD1 (6 bases). The CDR3 sequence is 14 residues long. Deletions cut 5 bases from V and 7 bases from J, with 17 bases between. Germline CDR1 LNHDA, CDR2 SQIVND (reference sequence). Combining the CDR3 with reference TRBV19 and TRBJ2-5 gives the whole variable domain DGGITQSPKYLFRKEGQNVTLSCEQNLNHDAMYWYRQDPGQGLRLIYYSQIVNDFQKGDIAEGYSVSREKKESFPLTVTSAQKNPTAFYLCASSEWTDFGTQYFGPGTRLLVL.

V usage is TRBV20-1 and J usage is TRBJ2-2, with D perhaps assigned TRBD1 or TRBD2 (5 bases each). Germline CDR1 reads DFQATT; CDR2 reads SNEGSKA (reference sequence). The V end lost 0 bases, the J end lost 6 bases, and 11 bases lay between the germline ends. CDR3 size: 14 residues. Here the CDR3 DNA reads TGCAGTGCTAGAGATGTGATGGGACCCGGGGAGCTGTTTTTT. It is translated as CSARDVMGPGELFF.

CDR3 nucleotides: TGTGCCACCAGCCCCACAGGGCGCACTGAAGCTTTCTTT. It specifies CATSPTGRTEAFF. The J gene is TRBJ1-1, the V gene TRBV24-1, with a weak D call TRBD1 (6 bases). Trimming cost V 7 bases and J 4 bases, with 12 bases left between them. Germline V CDR1 and CDR2: KGHDR, SFDVKD. CDR3 length: 13 residues.

This clonotype has only a few counts. This chain connects TRBV11-3 to TRBJ2-1, with 10 bases that match TRBD2. V lost 4 bases to trimming and J lost 0 bases; unmatched junction nucleotides: 6. This CDR3 contains 17 residues. Germline CDR1 reads SGHNT; CDR2 reads YENEEA. CDR3 protein: CASSSTSGKSSYNEQFF. As DNA, the CDR3 is TGTGCCAGCAGCTCCACTAGCGGGAAAAGCTCCTACAATGAGCAGTTCTTC.

This chain links TRBV15 with TRBJ1-4; the D gene is possibly TRBD1 (5 bases). The CDR3 extends over 15 amino acids. Germline V gene sequence: CDR1 LNHNV, CDR2 YYDKDF (reference sequence). V was shortened by 0 bases and J by 8 bases, with 13 bases between the two germline ends. CDR3 bases: TGTGCCACCAGCAGAGATCAGGGTGTAGGCGAAAAACTGTTTTTT. Its protein product is CATSRDQGVGEKLFF.

This clonotype has a handful of counts. The V gene is TRBV5-1, the J gene TRBJ2-3; 12 nucleotides align to TRBD2. The V gene end was trimmed by 4 bases and the J gene end by 0 bases; junction bases not matched to a gene: 9. The CDR3 length is 18 residues. Germline V gene lookup returns CDR1 SGHRS and CDR2 YFSETQ. CDR3 in amino acids: CASSRRLAGDPSTDTQYF. CDR3 nucleotide sequence: TGCGCCAGCAGCCGGAGACTAGCGGGGGACCCTAGCACAGATACGCAGTATTTT.

This clonotype was counted between two and nine times. The chain is built from TRBV12-3 or TRBV12-4 and TRBJ1-5, with 8 nucleotides matching TRBD1. CDR3 size: 16 residues. V was pared by 6 bases and J by 1 base, with 8 bases of the junction left unmatched. In DNA, the CDR3 is TGTGCCAGCAGACAAAACAGGGGGGTCAGCAATCAGCCCCAGCATTTT. Translating gives CASRQNRGVSNQPQHF.

This clonotype was counted between two and nine times. The CDR3 loop reads CASSQLDRDREQFF. Written as DNA, the CDR3 is TGTGCCAGCAGCCAACTGGACAGGGATCGTGAGCAGTTCTTC. This chain uses TRBV4-2 with TRBJ2-1; TRBD1 agrees at 8 bases. The CDR3 is made up of 14 amino acids. J lost 9 bases, V lost 2 bases, and 6 bases had no gene match. Germline V CDR1 and CDR2: LGHNA, YNFKEQ.

This clonotype was seen many times. This chain connects TRBV5-1 to TRBJ2-2; 10 positions match TRBD1. This CDR3 is 14 amino acids long. In germline, CDR1 is SGHRS, CDR2 YFSETQ. V gave up 4 bases and J gave up 6 bases; unmatched junction bases: 3. CDR3 loop: CASSTGQGAGELFF. CDR3 sequence (DNA): TGCGCCAGCAGCACCGGACAGGGGGCCGGGGAGCTGTTTTTT.

The chain links TRBV6-5 to TRBJ2-7, with D perhaps matching TRBD1 (5 bases). Germline assignment: CDR1 MNHEY and CDR2 SVGAGI. Deletions cut 4 bases from V and 2 bases from J, with 12 bases between. The CDR3 consists of 14 residues. The CDR3 loop reads CASSFDWGTYEQYF. DNA for the CDR3: TGTGCCAGCAGTTTCGACTGGGGCACCTACGAGCAGTACTTC.

This clonotype appeared a few times. V gene TRBV2 combines with J gene TRBJ1-1; TRBD1 might be the D (6 bases). V was shortened by 8 bases and J by 0 bases, with 10 bases between the two germline ends. The CDR3 runs to 13 residues. Per the germline V gene, CDR1 is SNHLY and CDR2 is FYNNEI. The CDR3 is CASRRTVNTEAFF. CDR3 sequence (DNA): TGTGCCAGCCGAAGGACAGTGAACACTGAAGCTTTCTTT.

The chain joins TRBV18 to TRBJ2-7; D might be TRBD2 (5 bases). Germline loops: CDR1 KGHSH, CDR2 LQKENI. Between the trimmed V and J ends, which lost 1 base and 4 bases, there was a span of 5 bases. CDR3 length: 12 residues. CDR3 nucleotide sequence: TGTGCCAGCTCACCACGGGAGTACGAGCAGTACTTC. Translating it yields CASSPREYEQYF.